The rows below give T cell receptor beta chains drawn from one sample of a study of control samples from healthy donors and cancer patients. Produced via immunoSEQ multiplex PCR; TCRdb's table is partial and in-frame only. Among around 140,000 clones listed, 80% to 95% were seen once. Input material: blood. The receptors come from a man aged 18 to 30 in good health. CDR3s include the opening cysteine and the closing phenylalanine or tryptophan. Each record gives: D gene, J gene, V gene, clone size, CDR3 DNA, CDR3 protein. A D gene is named only where the DNA matches it firmly. Rows give clone size only sometimes, using once, few, many, or a class for an expanded clone.

d_call: .; j_call: TRBJ1-3; v_call: TRBV29-1; clone_size: .; cdr3_nt: TGCAGCGGCTTGGGGGGGACCAACACCATATATTTT; cdr3_aa: CSGLGGTNTIYF
d_call: .; j_call: TRBJ1-6; v_call: TRBV11-3; clone_size: .; cdr3_nt: TGTGCCAGCAGCTTAGATCCGCAGGCCGGGGAACATTCACCCCTCCACTTT; cdr3_aa: CASSLDPQAGEHSPLHF
d_call: TRBD1; j_call: TRBJ1-1; v_call: TRBV6-5; clone_size: .; cdr3_nt: TGTGCCAGCAGAACAGGGGGTACTGAAGCTTTCTTT; cdr3_aa: CASRTGGTEAFF
d_call: .; j_call: TRBJ2-3; v_call: TRBV12-5; clone_size: .; cdr3_nt: TGTGCTAGTGGTTCAACGACCCGGGACACAGATACGCAGTATTTT; cdr3_aa: CASGSTTRDTDTQYF
d_call: TRBD1; j_call: TRBJ1-5; v_call: TRBV10-1; clone_size: .; cdr3_nt: TGCGCCAGCAGTGGTTACAGGGGAGGAAGCAATCAGCCCCAGCATTTT; cdr3_aa: CASSGYRGGSNQPQHF
d_call: .; j_call: TRBJ2-2; v_call: TRBV10-1; clone_size: .; cdr3_nt: TGCGCCAGCATCTCCTGGGACACCACCGGGGAGCTGTTTTTT; cdr3_aa: CASISWDTTGELFF
d_call: .; j_call: TRBJ1-3; v_call: TRBV30; clone_size: .; cdr3_nt: TGTGCCTGGAGTACGATCCAATCTGGAAACACCATATATTTT; cdr3_aa: CAWSTIQSGNTIYF
d_call: .; j_call: TRBJ1-5; v_call: TRBV20-1; clone_size: .; cdr3_nt: TGCAGTGCTAGTACAAGGTACAGCAATCAGCCCCAGCATTTT; cdr3_aa: CSASTRYSNQPQHF
d_call: .; j_call: TRBJ2-1; v_call: TRBV27; clone_size: .; cdr3_nt: TGTGCCAGCAGCAAAAGCGGGTGGACGGGATACAATGAGCAGTTCTTC; cdr3_aa: CASSKSGWTGYNEQFF
d_call: .; j_call: TRBJ2-7; v_call: TRBV10-3; clone_size: .; cdr3_nt: TGTGCCATCAGTGAGGGCGGCTACGAGCAGTACTTC; cdr3_aa: CAISEGGYEQYF
d_call: .; j_call: TRBJ1-3; v_call: TRBV6-5; clone_size: .; cdr3_nt: TGTGCCAGCAGTTACTCCGCGGTAAACACCATATATTTT; cdr3_aa: CASSYSAVNTIYF
d_call: TRBD1; j_call: TRBJ1-2; v_call: TRBV7-9; clone_size: .; cdr3_nt: TGTGCCAGCAGGTTACCTATTGGGACAGCATGGCCTGGCTACACCTTC; cdr3_aa: CASRLPIGTAWPGYTF
d_call: .; j_call: TRBJ1-1; v_call: TRBV5-4; clone_size: .; cdr3_nt: TGTGCCAGCAGCTTCGTCTTGACAGCCGGGTTGGACACTGAAGCTTTCTTT; cdr3_aa: CASSFVLTAGLDTEAFF
d_call: TRBD1; j_call: TRBJ1-1; v_call: TRBV10-3; clone_size: .; cdr3_nt: TGTGCCATCACCCCGGGACAGGGGTCGAACACTGAAGCTTTCTTT; cdr3_aa: CAITPGQGSNTEAFF
d_call: .; j_call: TRBJ1-6; v_call: TRBV19; clone_size: .; cdr3_nt: TGTGCCAGTAGTATCAAGGACAGCAGTTATTCACCCCTCCACTTT; cdr3_aa: CASSIKDSSYSPLHF
d_call: .; j_call: TRBJ1-2; v_call: TRBV6-5; clone_size: .; cdr3_nt: TGTGCCAGCAGTTACTCCGGGGGACAAGGGTTC; cdr3_aa: CASSYSGGQGF
d_call: .; j_call: TRBJ2-7; v_call: TRBV28; clone_size: once; cdr3_nt: TGTGCCAGCAGTTCCCAACCCCCTTTCTACGAGCAGTACTTC; cdr3_aa: CASSSQPPFYEQYF
d_call: .; j_call: TRBJ2-7; v_call: TRBV5-1; clone_size: .; cdr3_nt: TGCGCCAGCAGCTTGGGGGGGCGCAGGAACGAGCAGTACTTC; cdr3_aa: CASSLGGRRNEQYF
d_call: .; j_call: TRBJ1-3; v_call: TRBV2; clone_size: .; cdr3_nt: TGTGCCAGCAGTGAACTTGGAAGTTCAGGAAACACCATATATTTT; cdr3_aa: CASSELGSSGNTIYF
d_call: TRBD2; j_call: TRBJ2-7; v_call: TRBV6-6; clone_size: .; cdr3_nt: TGTGCCAGCAGAAAGAGCGGGGTTAGCCACGAGCAGTACTTC; cdr3_aa: CASRKSGVSHEQYF
d_call: .; j_call: TRBJ2-3; v_call: TRBV11-2; clone_size: .; cdr3_nt: TGTGCCAGCAGCTTAGGTGTTAGCACAGATACGCAGTATTTT; cdr3_aa: CASSLGVSTDTQYF
d_call: TRBD1; j_call: TRBJ2-1; v_call: TRBV19; clone_size: .; cdr3_nt: TGTGCCAGTAGCAATGCCGACAGGGAACACAATGAGCAGTTCTTC; cdr3_aa: CASSNADREHNEQFF
d_call: .; j_call: TRBJ2-7; v_call: TRBV7-9; clone_size: once; cdr3_nt: TGTGCCAGCAGCCTACCTGGGGACACCTACGAGCAGTACTTC; cdr3_aa: CASSLPGDTYEQYF
d_call: .; j_call: TRBJ1-2; v_call: TRBV7-9; clone_size: few; cdr3_nt: TGTGCCAGCAGCTTAAACCCGTACTATGGCTACACCTTC; cdr3_aa: CASSLNPYYGYTF
d_call: .; j_call: TRBJ2-2; v_call: TRBV7-9; clone_size: .; cdr3_nt: TGTGCCAGCGGTTTTGGGGGTATCGGGGAGCTGTTTTTT; cdr3_aa: CASGFGGIGELFF
d_call: .; j_call: TRBJ1-4; v_call: TRBV10-3; clone_size: once; cdr3_nt: TGTGCCATACCCCTCTGGGGGCCCTTACCAACTAATGAAAAACTGTTTTTT; cdr3_aa: CAIPLWGPLPTNEKLFF
d_call: .; j_call: TRBJ2-3; v_call: TRBV24-1; clone_size: .; cdr3_nt: TGTGCCACCAGTGCGCAACAGGGTCCCGATACGCAGTATTTT; cdr3_aa: CATSAQQGPDTQYF
d_call: TRBD1; j_call: TRBJ1-1; v_call: TRBV19; clone_size: .; cdr3_nt: TGTGCCAGTACGATACAGGGGATCGGTAGAAATGAAGCTTTCTTT; cdr3_aa: CASTIQGIGRNEAFF
d_call: .; j_call: TRBJ2-2; v_call: TRBV6-6; clone_size: .; cdr3_nt: TGTGCCAGCACTCGGCCGGGCCTCGGAGGCACCGGGGAGCTGTTTTTT; cdr3_aa: CASTRPGLGGTGELFF
d_call: TRBD2; j_call: TRBJ2-5; v_call: TRBV7-6; clone_size: .; cdr3_nt: TGTGCCAGCAGCCAGACTCAACTAGCGGAAGAGACCCAGTACTTC; cdr3_aa: CASSQTQLAEETQYF
d_call: .; j_call: TRBJ1-2; v_call: TRBV7-6; clone_size: once; cdr3_nt: TGTGCCAGCAGCTCCTTTAGGGGAGAAAGATTTGAGTATGGCTACACCTTC; cdr3_aa: CASSSFRGERFEYGYTF
d_call: TRBD2; j_call: TRBJ2-1; v_call: TRBV6-4; clone_size: .; cdr3_nt: TGTGCCAGCAGTGGATCAGCGGGGGGGGTTACTGAGCAGTTCTTC; cdr3_aa: CASSGSAGGVTEQFF
d_call: .; j_call: TRBJ1-5; v_call: TRBV30; clone_size: .; cdr3_nt: TGTGCCTGGAGTGGGGTCACGAAAGGGTATAGCAATCAGCCCCAGCATTTT; cdr3_aa: CAWSGVTKGYSNQPQHF
d_call: TRBD1; j_call: TRBJ2-1; v_call: TRBV30; clone_size: .; cdr3_nt: TGTACCTGCCGAGGGGTGACAGGGTACAATGAGCAGTTCTTC; cdr3_aa: CTCRGVTGYNEQFF
d_call: .; j_call: TRBJ2-2; v_call: TRBV19; clone_size: .; cdr3_nt: TGTGCCAGTATGAGAAGAACAGAGACTCACACCGGGGAGCTGTTTTTT; cdr3_aa: CASMRRTETHTGELFF
d_call: TRBD1; j_call: TRBJ2-5; v_call: TRBV7-3; clone_size: .; cdr3_nt: TGTGCCAGCAGCTTATTGGGACAGGGTGAGACCCAGTACTTC; cdr3_aa: CASSLLGQGETQYF
d_call: .; j_call: TRBJ2-7; v_call: TRBV6-1; clone_size: .; cdr3_nt: TGTGCCAGCAGTGAAAATCCAGAGAGGGCGGGAGAGCAGTACTTC; cdr3_aa: CASSENPERAGEQYF
d_call: .; j_call: TRBJ2-1; v_call: TRBV2; clone_size: once; cdr3_nt: TGTGCCAGCAGTGGGGGTTGGGGCTCCAGCTCCTACAATGAGCAGTTCTTC; cdr3_aa: CASSGGWGSSSYNEQFF
d_call: TRBD2; j_call: TRBJ2-7; v_call: TRBV6-5; clone_size: .; cdr3_nt: TGTGCCGGAGCGATAGGACTAGCATCCTACGAGCAGTACTTC; cdr3_aa: CAGAIGLASYEQYF
d_call: TRBD1; j_call: TRBJ2-5; v_call: TRBV6-6; clone_size: once; cdr3_nt: TGTGCCAGCAGTCAGCTAGTTGGACAGGGCTTAGGGGAGACCCAGTACTTC; cdr3_aa: CASSQLVGQGLGETQYF
d_call: .; j_call: TRBJ1-1; v_call: TRBV12-3/TRBV12-4; clone_size: .; cdr3_nt: TGTGCCAGCAGTCCCAGTACAAATACTGAAGCTTTCTTT; cdr3_aa: CASSPSTNTEAFF
d_call: TRBD1; j_call: TRBJ1-1; v_call: TRBV7-9; clone_size: .; cdr3_nt: TGTGCCAGCAGATTGGGACAGCCGAACACTGAAGCTTTCTTT; cdr3_aa: CASRLGQPNTEAFF
d_call: TRBD2; j_call: TRBJ2-5; v_call: TRBV3-1/TRBV3-2; clone_size: .; cdr3_nt: TGTGCCAGCAGCCCCCCGGCTAGCGGGGGGAACCTAGGAGAGACCCAGTACTTC; cdr3_aa: CASSPPASGGNLGETQYF
d_call: TRBD2; j_call: TRBJ2-1; v_call: TRBV5-6; clone_size: once; cdr3_nt: TGTGCCAGCAGCTTGAGCCTAGCGGGGAGCTCCTACAATGAGCAGTTCTTC; cdr3_aa: CASSLSLAGSSYNEQFF
d_call: TRBD1; j_call: TRBJ1-1; v_call: TRBV11-2; clone_size: many; cdr3_nt: TGTGCCAGCAGCCCCCAGACAGGGGGAGGCACTGAAGCTTTCTTT; cdr3_aa: CASSPQTGGGTEAFF
d_call: .; j_call: TRBJ2-3; v_call: TRBV6-4; clone_size: .; cdr3_nt: TGTGCCAGCAGTGACAACAAAGGGACAGATACGCAGTATTTT; cdr3_aa: CASSDNKGTDTQYF
d_call: .; j_call: TRBJ2-4; v_call: TRBV5-1; clone_size: .; cdr3_nt: TGCGCCAGCAGCTTGGACAGGGACATTCAGTACTTC; cdr3_aa: CASSLDRDIQYF
d_call: .; j_call: TRBJ2-5; v_call: TRBV7-3; clone_size: .; cdr3_nt: TGTGCCAGCAGCCCACCGCCCCGGGGGAGGTTTCGAGAGACCCAGTACTTC; cdr3_aa: CASSPPPRGRFRETQYF
d_call: TRBD2; j_call: TRBJ2-3; v_call: TRBV2; clone_size: .; cdr3_nt: TGTGCCAGCCATAGCGGGGGGTTAGATACGCAGTATTTT; cdr3_aa: CASHSGGLDTQYF
d_call: TRBD2; j_call: TRBJ2-7; v_call: TRBV19; clone_size: .; cdr3_nt: TGTGCCAGTAGTATAACTAGCGGGGAACCTTACGAGCAGTACTTC; cdr3_aa: CASSITSGEPYEQYF